The TCR beta chain described here comes from a study of blood T cell repertoires in COVID-19 (dated by TCRdb to 2018 to 2020). For the study in its entirety: The collaborator samples originated in the United States, Italy and Spain and spanned the acute and convalescent phases of COVID-19. The prospective study material was composed of cDNA or gDNA derived from T cells, B-cell-depleted T cells, or PBMCs. The dataset comprised deeply sampled blood TCRbeta repertoires from subjects exposed to, actively infected with, or recovered from COVID-19. The samples were drawn from the first 160 participants of the ongoing ImmuneRACE study and from roughly 1,300 subjects provided by 6 global collaborators. The repertoires were released in a freely available public database intended as a resource for research on the immune response to SARS-CoV-2. Where HLA class I and class II types were available, the types were taken from metadata supplied by the sample provider, not from assay-based typing. A de-identified subject ID, COVID-19 status, age in years and sex were almost always included in the sample metadata. The paper's findings and limits, for the study overall: How much clinical and demographic metadata was included differed by source and by participant, and the metadata was provided uncurated.

The immunoSEQ Assay, a bias-controlled multiplex PCR, was used to amplify TCRbeta CDR3 regions from genomic DNA. On the authors' methods: The number of nucleated cells in each sample was estimated from the amplification of reference gene primers within the assay. To quantify the absolute abundance of each unique TCRbeta CDR3 rearrangement, sequence reads were collapsed and filtered. Productive Simpson clonality was computed per sample as the square root of Simpson's diversity index over productive rearrangements. TCRdb retrieved this table from immuneACCESS and kept in-frame rearrangements only. Not all clones are present; in checked studies, unresolved V genes account for under half, and no reason is known for the remainder. V and J calls and clone size are copied from that table; D and trimming were computed from the DNA. In all, the sample holds about 310,000 clones, and more than 75% of those were seen once. The ten largest clones add up to 1% of the sample.

Concerning this clone: What antigen it recognizes has not been identified. No base quality values were provided; no much bigger clone lies one nucleotide off.

Whole blood was collected in K2EDTA tubes by collaborating institutions according to the institutions' own protocols. For TCRbeta analysis, collaborator samples were shipped as frozen whole blood, as isolated PBMCs, or as DNA extracted from either sample type. The germline V end is reduced by 4 bases and the J end by 10 bases; junction bases left unmatched: 10. The CDR3 goes from the cysteine to the phenylalanine over 13 residues. Solely the CDR3 DNA is kept, with 39 bases framed from the first base. From a lookup of the germline V gene, CDR1 and CDR2 are SGHRS and YFSETQ. The material sequenced was peripheral blood. The source is a man aged 50 or older with active or convalescent COVID-19. Recombination connected TRBV5-1 to TRBJ2-7; TRBD1 aligns with 8 central bases. CDR3 protein: CASSALGQGTQYF. The nucleotide sequence reads as follows: TGCGCCAGCAGCGCACTCGGACAGGGAACTCAGTACTTC.